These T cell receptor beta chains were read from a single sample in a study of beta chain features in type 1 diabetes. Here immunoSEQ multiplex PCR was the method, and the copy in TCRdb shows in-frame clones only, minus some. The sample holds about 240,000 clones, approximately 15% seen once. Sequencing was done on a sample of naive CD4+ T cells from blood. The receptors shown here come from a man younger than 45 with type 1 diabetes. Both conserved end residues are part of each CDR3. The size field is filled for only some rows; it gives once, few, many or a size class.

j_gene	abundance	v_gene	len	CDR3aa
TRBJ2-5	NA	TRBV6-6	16	CASSRIRDRGGETQYF
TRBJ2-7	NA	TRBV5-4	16	CASSPGLAGASYEQYF
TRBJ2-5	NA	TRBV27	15	CASSPAAGVRETQYF
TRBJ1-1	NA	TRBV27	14	CASSLLGGNTEAFF
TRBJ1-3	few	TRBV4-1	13	CASSLQAGNTIYF
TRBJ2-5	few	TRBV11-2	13	CASSPDRVETQYF
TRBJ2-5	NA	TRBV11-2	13	CASSVQERETQYF
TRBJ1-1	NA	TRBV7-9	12	CASSRRDTEAFF
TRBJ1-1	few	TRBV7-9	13	CASSVRQYTEAFF
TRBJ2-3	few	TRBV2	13	CASMFGGTDTQYF
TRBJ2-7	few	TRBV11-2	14	CASSRGELQAWQYF
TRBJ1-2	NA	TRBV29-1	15	CSVSDREKSNYGYTF
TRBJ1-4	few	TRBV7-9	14	CASSFIQGSEKLFF
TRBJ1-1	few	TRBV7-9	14	CASSSKDRETEAFF
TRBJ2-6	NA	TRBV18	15	CASSPGLYGANVLTF
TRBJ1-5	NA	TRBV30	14	CAWSVSGSNQPQHF
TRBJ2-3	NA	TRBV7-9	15	CASSATGGLPDTQYF
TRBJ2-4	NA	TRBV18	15	CASSPRAGNKNIQYF
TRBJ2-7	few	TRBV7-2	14	CASSPGQGSNEQYF
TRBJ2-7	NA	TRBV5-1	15	CASSSGTGLENEQYF
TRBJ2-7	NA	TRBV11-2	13	CASSLAYRYEQYF
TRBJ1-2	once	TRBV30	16	CAWRRQGQMSNYGYTF
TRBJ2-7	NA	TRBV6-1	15	CASSEARQGGYEQYF
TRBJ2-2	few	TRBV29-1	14	CSVERLGDTGELFF
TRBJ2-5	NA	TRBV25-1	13	CASSDYRGETQYF
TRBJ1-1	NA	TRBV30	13	CAWSVIMNTEAFF
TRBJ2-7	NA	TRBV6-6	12	CASNQDRYEQYF